This record concerns one T cell receptor beta chain sequence. Its antigen remains unidentified. Libraries were prepared by immunoSEQ multiplex PCR; TCRdb keeps only in-frame clonotypes and omits some of them. The sample has 50,000 to 75,000 clones, 90% seen once; the top ten hold around 1.7%. The data stem from a study of graft-versus-host responses after intestinal transplantation. Study at large: Grafts were multivisceral, liver-intestinal, or isolated intestinal. Recipients uniformly received anti-thymocyte globulin induction, followed by tacrolimus and steroids for 2 to 4 years. Study-level findings and limits: GvH clones detected in recipient marrow included some appearing first in ileum or blood.

CDR3 length: 14 amino acids. V was shortened by 5 bases and J by 2 bases, with 13 bases between the two germline ends. Germline V gene lookup returns CDR1 MNHEY and CDR2 SVGAGI. The rearrangement joins TRBV6-5 to TRBJ2-7; weak D call: TRBD1 (5 bases). The TCR was taken from a human donor who was the organ donor for an intestinal transplant. The specimen was unstimulated CD8+ T cells sorted from spleen or lymph node cells, collected before transplant. The CDR3 DNA reads as TGTGCCAGCAGTCCCCCGGCAGGGCCCTACGAGCAGTACTTC. Translated: CASSPPAGPYEQYF.